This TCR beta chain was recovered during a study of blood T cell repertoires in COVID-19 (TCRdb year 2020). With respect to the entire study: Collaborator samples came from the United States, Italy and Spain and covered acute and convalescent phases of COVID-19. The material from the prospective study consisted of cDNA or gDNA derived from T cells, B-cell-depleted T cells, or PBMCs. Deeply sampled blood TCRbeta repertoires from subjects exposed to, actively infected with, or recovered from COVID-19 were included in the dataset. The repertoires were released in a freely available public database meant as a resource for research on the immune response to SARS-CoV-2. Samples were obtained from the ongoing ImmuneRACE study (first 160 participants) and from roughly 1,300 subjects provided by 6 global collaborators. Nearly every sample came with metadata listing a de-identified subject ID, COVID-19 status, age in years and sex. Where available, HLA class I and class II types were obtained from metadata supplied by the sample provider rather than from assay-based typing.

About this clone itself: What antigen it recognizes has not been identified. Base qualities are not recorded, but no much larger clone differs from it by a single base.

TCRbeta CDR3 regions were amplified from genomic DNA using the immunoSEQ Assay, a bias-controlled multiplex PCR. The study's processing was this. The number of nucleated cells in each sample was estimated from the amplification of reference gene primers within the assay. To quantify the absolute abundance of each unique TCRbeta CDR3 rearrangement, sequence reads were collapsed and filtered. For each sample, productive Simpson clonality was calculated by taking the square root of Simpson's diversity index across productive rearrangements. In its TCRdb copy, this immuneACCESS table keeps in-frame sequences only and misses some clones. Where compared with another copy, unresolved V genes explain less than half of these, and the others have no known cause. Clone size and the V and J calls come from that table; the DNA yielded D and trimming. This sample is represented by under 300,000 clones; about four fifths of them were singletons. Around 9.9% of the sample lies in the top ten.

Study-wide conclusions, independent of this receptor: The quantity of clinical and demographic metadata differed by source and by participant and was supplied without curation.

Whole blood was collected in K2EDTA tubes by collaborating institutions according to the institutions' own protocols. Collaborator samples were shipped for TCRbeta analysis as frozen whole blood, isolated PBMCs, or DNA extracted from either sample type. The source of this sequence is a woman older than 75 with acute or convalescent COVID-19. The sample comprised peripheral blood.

The bases are TGTGCCAGCAGTGAAGACCAGGGAAATGGCTACACCTTC. The encoded protein is CASSEDQGNGYTF. This sequence uses TRBV2 and TRBJ1-2, with TRBD1 perhaps the D gene, on 5 matching bases. Sequences SNHLY (CDR1) and FYNNEI (CDR2) are obtained from the germline V gene. The V and J ends are trimmed by 1 base and 6 bases, leaving 9 bases between them. CDR3 length: 13 amino acids, cysteine to phenylalanine. The retained sequence is limited to the CDR3, 39 bases, with the frame set at the first base. Supplemented by the reference TRBV2 and TRBJ1-2 proteins around the CDR3, the complete variable domain is EPEVTQTPSHQVTQMGQEVILRCVPISNHLYFYWYRQILGQKVEFLVSFYNNEISEKSEIFDDQFSVERPDGSNFTLKIRSTKLEDSAMYFCASSEDQGNGYTFGSGTRLTVV.